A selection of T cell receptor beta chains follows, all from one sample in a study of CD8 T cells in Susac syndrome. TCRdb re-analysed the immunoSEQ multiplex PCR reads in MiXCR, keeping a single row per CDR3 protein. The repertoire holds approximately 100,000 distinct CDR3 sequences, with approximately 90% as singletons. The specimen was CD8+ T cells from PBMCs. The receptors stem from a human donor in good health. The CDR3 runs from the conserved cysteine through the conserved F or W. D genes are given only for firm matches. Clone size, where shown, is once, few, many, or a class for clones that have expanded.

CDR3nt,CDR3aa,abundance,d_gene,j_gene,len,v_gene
TGTGCCTGGACGGGTCGGGAGGGCCCCTACAATGAGCAGTTCTTC,CAWTGREGPYNEQFF,NA,TRBD2,TRBJ2-1,15,TRBV30
TGTGCCAGCAGCCCTCGTAGCGGGAGCATCCACGAGCAGTACTTC,CASSPRSGSIHEQYF,NA,TRBD2,TRBJ2-7,15,TRBV3-1
TGTGCCAGCCGTCGCAGGAAAGGGACCTACGAGCAGTACTTC,CASRRRKGTYEQYF,NA,NA,TRBJ2-7,14,TRBV19
TGTGCCAGCGGCCTGGGACAGGGCAGAAACACCATATATTTT,CASGLGQGRNTIYF,NA,TRBD1,TRBJ1-3,14,TRBV3-1
TGTGCCAGCTCACCATTTGGGCAACGCAATGAAAAACTGTTTTTT,CASSPFGQRNEKLFF,NA,NA,TRBJ1-4,15,TRBV18
TGTGCCAGCAGTTACTCTTCCACCCCTAGCACAGATACGCAGTATTTT,CASSYSSTPSTDTQYF,NA,NA,TRBJ2-3,16,TRBV6-6
TGCAGTGCTAGAGATTGGCCCTTTCAGTACTTC,CSARDWPFQYF,NA,NA,TRBJ2-4,11,TRBV20-1
TGTGCCATCAGTCGGGACAGGGGGTTGAATGAGCAGTTCTTC,CAISRDRGLNEQFF,NA,TRBD1,TRBJ2-1,14,TRBV10-3
TGTGCCAGCACTAGGGAGGGGGCCGAGCAGTACTTC,CASTREGAEQYF,NA,NA,TRBJ2-7,12,TRBV6-5
TGTGCCATCAGACCCGGGACTAGCCCCGAGCAGTACTTC,CAIRPGTSPEQYF,NA,TRBD2,TRBJ2-7,13,TRBV10-3
TGTGCCAGCAGCTTGGGGACAGACAATTCACCCCTCCACTTT,CASSLGTDNSPLHF,NA,TRBD1,TRBJ1-6,14,TRBV7-9
TGCGCCAGCAGCCAAAGAAACACCCAGAACACTGAAGCTTTCTTT,CASSQRNTQNTEAFF,NA,NA,TRBJ1-1,15,TRBV4-1
TGTGCCAGCAGCTTAAAGGTAGCGGCGAGCAATGAGCAGTTCTTC,CASSLKVAASNEQFF,NA,NA,TRBJ2-1,15,TRBV7-3
TGTGCCAGCGGGCGTACAGGGAGGCTAATGTCAAGCACTGAAGCTTTCTTT,CASGRTGRLMSSTEAFF,NA,NA,TRBJ1-1,17,TRBV5-4
TGTGCCAGTAGGGAGGACAGGATTGGCTACACCTTC,CASREDRIGYTF,NA,TRBD1,TRBJ1-2,12,TRBV19
TGTGCCAGCAGCATCTTGACCGCTTACCCAATTCTCATTCAGTACTTC,CASSILTAYPILIQYF,once,NA,TRBJ2-4,16,TRBV21-1
TGTGCCAGCAGCCGCGGACAGGGCGACACTGAAGCTTTCTTT,CASSRGQGDTEAFF,few,TRBD1,TRBJ1-1,14,TRBV9
TGCGCCAGCAGCCAAGAGGGGCCTGGAAACACCATATATTTT,CASSQEGPGNTIYF,NA,NA,TRBJ1-3,14,TRBV4-3
TGCGCCAGCAGCCAAGAGGGCGGTTCCGAGCAGTACTTC,CASSQEGGSEQYF,once,NA,TRBJ2-7,13,TRBV4-1
TGTGCCAGCTCACCACTTGACGAGACCCAGTACTTC,CASSPLDETQYF,NA,NA,TRBJ2-5,12,TRBV18
TGCAGTGCTAGCTACAGGGGGTCTGGTGAGCAGTACTTC,CSASYRGSGEQYF,NA,TRBD1,TRBJ2-7,13,TRBV20-1
TGTGCCAGCAGTTCGGACATGAGCTCCTACAATGAGCAGTTCTTC,CASSSDMSSYNEQFF,NA,NA,TRBJ2-1,15,TRBV12-3/TRBV12-4
TGTGCCAGCATGCTAGCGGGAGCAGTTATTTACGAGCAGTACTTC,CASMLAGAVIYEQYF,NA,TRBD2,TRBJ2-7,15,TRBV7-2
TGTGCCAGCAGCCAAGATCCCAGGAACTATGGCTACACCTTC,CASSQDPRNYGYTF,once,NA,TRBJ1-2,14,TRBV4-2
TGTGCCAGCAGCATAGACTCCGAGCAGTTCTTC,CASSIDSEQFF,once,NA,TRBJ2-1,11,TRBV11-3
TGCGCCAGCAGCATCACTAGCACTGAAGCTTTCTTT,CASSITSTEAFF,NA,NA,TRBJ1-1,12,TRBV5-1
TGTGCCGCTAAAGACGGGGGCTCGGGAAACACCATATATTTT,CAAKDGGSGNTIYF,NA,NA,TRBJ1-3,14,TRBV10-3
TGTGCCAGTAGTAGGGTGACAGGGGCATCGTTTAGGGGAGAAGCTTTCTTT,CASSRVTGASFRGEAFF,once,TRBD1,TRBJ1-1,17,TRBV19
TGTGCCAGCAGTTACGACCGTACTAACTATGGCTACACCTTC,CASSYDRTNYGYTF,few,NA,TRBJ1-2,14,TRBV6-2/TRBV6-3
TGTGCCAGTAGAGACCTGGTGGTTACTGAAGCTTTCTTT,CASRDLVVTEAFF,NA,NA,TRBJ1-1,13,TRBV19
TGTGCCAGCAGTGAATACGAGCAGTACTTC,CASSEYEQYF,NA,NA,TRBJ2-7,10,TRBV2
TGTGCCAGCTCAGTGGTTCCCCCGGATTATAATTCACCCCTCCACTTT,CASSVVPPDYNSPLHF,NA,NA,TRBJ1-6,16,TRBV18
TGTGCCAGCAGGATTAGCGGGAGGTGGAATGAGCAGTTCTTC,CASRISGRWNEQFF,NA,TRBD2,TRBJ2-1,14,TRBV7-3
TGTGCCAGCAGTTCCCGTTTGCGGGAGGCCACAGATACGCAGTATTTT,CASSSRLREATDTQYF,NA,TRBD2,TRBJ2-3,16,TRBV28
TGCAGTGCTAGAGATTTAGCTAGCGGGGGGAATGAGCAGTTCTTC,CSARDLASGGNEQFF,NA,TRBD2,TRBJ2-1,15,TRBV20-1
TGTGCCAGCAGCCTGAACCCCGGGACAGGGACCCCTGAAGCTTTCTTT,CASSLNPGTGTPEAFF,NA,TRBD1,TRBJ1-1,16,TRBV4-2
TGTGCCAGCACGGGGACGTCAGGCTATGGCTACACCTTC,CASTGTSGYGYTF,NA,NA,TRBJ1-2,13,TRBV6-5
TGTGCCAGCACTCTCGGGGCACTCCAAGAGACCCAGTACTTC,CASTLGALQETQYF,NA,NA,TRBJ2-5,14,TRBV7-8
TGCAGCGTTCCAGGGTTATCTAATGAAAAACTGTTTTTT,CSVPGLSNEKLFF,NA,NA,TRBJ1-4,13,TRBV29-1
TGTGCCAGTAGTATCCCGGGGGATAGCAATCAGCCCCAGCATTTT,CASSIPGDSNQPQHF,NA,NA,TRBJ1-5,15,TRBV19
TGTGCCAGCAGCCTAAACAGCGATTATGGCTACACCTTC,CASSLNSDYGYTF,NA,NA,TRBJ1-2,13,TRBV7-2
TGTGCCAGCAGCCAAGACACAACAGGGGTTAGAAACACTGAAGCTTTCTTT,CASSQDTTGVRNTEAFF,NA,TRBD1,TRBJ1-1,17,TRBV3-1
TGTGCCAGCGGACAATTAGGAAACACCATATATTTT,CASGQLGNTIYF,NA,NA,TRBJ1-3,12,TRBV2
TGTGCCTCACTCAGGGAGAATACTAACTATGGCTACACCTTC,CASLRENTNYGYTF,NA,NA,TRBJ1-2,14,TRBV2
TGTGCCAGCGGGACTACAGCAGAGACCCAGTACTTC,CASGTTAETQYF,NA,TRBD2,TRBJ2-5,12,TRBV2
TGCAGTGCAAGACAGGGGGCTGCAACTAATGAAAAACTGTTTTTT,CSARQGAATNEKLFF,NA,TRBD1,TRBJ1-4,15,TRBV20-1